The clone carrying this T cell receptor beta chain was seen once. Its cognate antigen is unknown. The data belong to a study of T cell responses to AZD1222 COVID-19 vaccine. Across the study: Doses given second, at about 4 or about 12 weeks, were pooled.

Some clones are missing from TCRdb's copy, which holds only in-frame ones; the method was immunoSEQ multiplex PCR. The sample yields over 80,000 clones, roughly nine tenths seen once. Germline CDR1 MNHNS, CDR2 SASEGT. The CDR3 has 15 amino acids. V shed 3 bases and J shed 0 bases, with 9 bases lying between them. Overall study results and limits: Targeting of unmutated variant regions was reportedly seen in nearly half of spike-specific TCRs. Only a handful of AZD1222 recipients tested seropositive at baseline. The donor cohort was predominantly white British with a female majority, and clonal diversity may have been underestimated.

The chain carries TRBV6-1 and TRBJ1-3; D unclear. The material was peripheral blood, obtained on day 0 of AZD1222 vaccination. The clonotype comes from an adult in good health. The CDR3 region is CASSDRGSSGNTIYF. CDR3 DNA sequence: TGTGCCAGCAGTGATCGTGGGAGCTCTGGAAACACCATATATTTT.